The clone carrying this T cell receptor beta chain was seen more than once but under ten times. Its specificity is not known. TCRdb passed the 5' RACE reads through MiXCR, listing each CDR3 protein once. Of about 1.7 million distinct CDR3 sequences in the sample, about 30% were seen once. This sample is part of a study of identical twins. Findings and limits, study-wide: The study found excess low generation probability among twin-shared out-of-frame alpha sequences.

This CDR3 has 18 residues. The clonotype originates from a newborn girl in good health. The chain has TRBV21-1 and TRBJ2-1; the table gives TRBD1 as D, unverified against the DNA. TRBV21-1 is marked as a pseudogene. Sequencing used cord blood. CDR3 coding DNA: TGTGCCAGCAGCGAACCACCGCCCTGGTGGCGGGCATACAATGAGCAGTTCTTC. Amino acids: CASSEPPPWWRAYNEQFF.